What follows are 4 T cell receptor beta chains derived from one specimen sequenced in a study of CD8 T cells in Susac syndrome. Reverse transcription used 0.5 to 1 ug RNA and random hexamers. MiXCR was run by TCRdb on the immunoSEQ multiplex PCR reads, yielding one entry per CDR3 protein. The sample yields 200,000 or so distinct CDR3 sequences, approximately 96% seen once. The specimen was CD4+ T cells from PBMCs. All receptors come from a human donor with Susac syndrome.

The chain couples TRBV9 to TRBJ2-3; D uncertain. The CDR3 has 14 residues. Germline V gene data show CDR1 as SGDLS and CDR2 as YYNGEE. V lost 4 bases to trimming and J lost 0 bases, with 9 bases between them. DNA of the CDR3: TGTGCCAGCAGCTATTTTCTTAGCACAGATACGCAGTATTTT. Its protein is CASSYFLSTDTQYF.

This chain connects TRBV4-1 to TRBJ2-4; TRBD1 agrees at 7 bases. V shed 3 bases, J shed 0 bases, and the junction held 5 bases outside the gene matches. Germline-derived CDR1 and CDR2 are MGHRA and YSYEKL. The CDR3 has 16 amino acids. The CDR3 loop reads CASSHGQDLAKNIQYF. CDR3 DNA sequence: TGCGCCAGCAGCCACGGACAGGACCTAGCCAAAAACATTCAGTACTTC.

The CDR3 sequence is CSVTGRMNTEAFF. The CDR3 region has the DNA TGCAGCGTTACGGGACGGATGAACACTGAAGCTTTCTTT. V is TRBV29-1 and J is TRBJ1-1, with D possibly TRBD1 on 5 matching bases. Germline V gene sequence: CDR1 SQVTM, CDR2 ANQGSEA. Trimming removed 5 bases at V and 0 bases at J, with 10 bases between. The CDR3 runs 13 residues.

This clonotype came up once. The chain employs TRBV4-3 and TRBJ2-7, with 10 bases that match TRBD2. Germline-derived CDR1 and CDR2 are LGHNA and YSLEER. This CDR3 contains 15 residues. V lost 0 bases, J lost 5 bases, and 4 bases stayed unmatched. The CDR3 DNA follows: TGCGCCAGCAGCCAAGATAAACTAGCGGGGAACGAGCAGTACTTC. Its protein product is CASSQDKLAGNEQYF.